This is a list of T cell receptor beta chains from one sample in a study of Ad26.COV2.S vaccination and SARS-CoV-2 variants. Sequencing was performed with immunoSEQ multiplex PCR; in TCRdb, only in-frame clones are kept and a portion is missing. This sample has some 400,000 clones, with about 88% found just once. Sequenced here: peripheral blood, sampled in a trial of Ad26.COV2.S vaccine versus placebo. The receptors derive from a person between 18 and 65 years old who received the Ad26.COV2.S COVID-19 vaccine or a placebo. CDR3s include the opening cysteine and the closing phenylalanine or tryptophan. The D gene is left open where the match is weak. The size field is filled for only some rows; it gives once, few, many or a size class.

V gene	D gene	J gene	clone size	CDR3 protein	CDR3 DNA
TRBV11-1	NA	TRBJ2-7	NA	CASSSRWGTISEQYF	TGTGCCAGCAGCTCGCGTTGGGGAACTATAAGCGAGCAGTACTTC
TRBV7-9	NA	TRBJ2-5	NA	CASSLEGAETQYF	TGTGCCAGCAGCTTGGAGGGGGCGGAGACCCAGTACTTC
TRBV18	TRBD2	TRBJ2-2	NA	CASSPPRLAGPNTGELFF	TGTGCCAGCTCACCACCGAGGCTAGCGGGGCCGAACACCGGGGAGCTGTTTTTT
TRBV27	NA	TRBJ2-2	NA	CASSWRENTGELFF	TGTGCCAGCAGTTGGAGAGAGAACACCGGGGAGCTGTTTTTT
TRBV9	NA	TRBJ2-1	NA	CASSPPQGGDEQFF	TGTGCCAGCAGCCCCCCCCAGGGGGGCGATGAGCAGTTCTTC
TRBV9	TRBD1	TRBJ1-2	once	CASSGQGYGYTF	TGTGCCAGCAGCGGACAGGGTTATGGCTACACCTTC
TRBV14	NA	TRBJ1-1	NA	CASSPRTVREAFF	TGTGCCAGCAGCCCACGGACGGTCCGGGAAGCTTTCTTT
TRBV12-3/TRBV12-4	NA	TRBJ1-2	NA	CASSLDGGYTF	TGTGCCAGCAGTCTCGACGGTGGCTACACCTTC
TRBV29-1	NA	TRBJ2-5	NA	CSGNPTGRETQYF	TGCAGCGGAAACCCCACGGGGAGAGAGACCCAGTACTTC
TRBV7-2	TRBD2	TRBJ2-5	NA	CASSPGTSGQETQYF	TGTGCCAGCAGCCCCGGGACTAGCGGCCAAGAGACCCAGTACTTC
TRBV5-1	TRBD2	TRBJ2-2	NA	CASSLALAGGRGGELFF	TGCGCCAGCAGCTTGGCACTAGCGGGAGGCCGTGGCGGGGAGCTGTTTTTT
TRBV2	TRBD1	TRBJ1-3	NA	CASSVGQGTGNTIYF	TGTGCCAGCAGTGTTGGACAGGGGACTGGAAACACCATATATTTT
TRBV6-5	NA	TRBJ2-1	NA	CASSYSTPPRNEQFF	TGTGCCAGCAGTTACTCGACGCCGCCCCGCAATGAGCAGTTCTTC
TRBV5-1	NA	TRBJ2-7	NA	CASSLGHEQYF	TGCGCCAGCAGCTTGGGACACGAGCAGTACTTC
TRBV28	NA	TRBJ2-3	NA	CASSGPFTDTQYF	TGTGCCAGCAGCGGGCCGTTCACAGATACGCAGTATTTT
TRBV7-9	TRBD1	TRBJ1-6	NA	CASSLETGNNSPLHF	TGTGCCAGCAGCTTAGAGACAGGGAATAATTCACCCCTCCACTTT
TRBV10-3	NA	TRBJ1-1	NA	CAIMRRGDTEAFF	TGTGCCATCATGAGGAGAGGAGACACTGAAGCTTTCTTT
TRBV6-5	NA	TRBJ1-2	NA	CASLRGYYGYTF	TGTGCCAGTCTTAGGGGATACTATGGCTACACCTTC
TRBV24-1	TRBD2	TRBJ2-1	NA	CATTGLAGNEQFF	TGTGCCACCACGGGGCTAGCGGGGAATGAGCAGTTCTTC
TRBV6-2/TRBV6-3	NA	TRBJ2-7	NA	CASSFSLRAEQYF	TGTGCCAGCAGTTTTTCCCTCCGAGCCGAGCAGTACTTC
TRBV7-2	NA	TRBJ1-5	NA	CASSLGFSSNQPQHF	TGTGCCAGCAGCTTAGGATTTTCTAGCAATCAGCCCCAGCATTTT
TRBV19	NA	TRBJ1-2	once	CASWGPPDDYGYTF	TGTGCCAGTTGGGGGCCCCCAGACGACTATGGCTACACCTTC
TRBV5-1	TRBD1	TRBJ2-7	NA	CASSLTGTGGYDEQYF	TGCGCCAGCAGCCTTACCGGGACAGGGGGCTACGACGAGCAGTACTTC
TRBV9	TRBD2	TRBJ2-2	once	CASSPFLAGAFGGELFF	TGTGCCAGCAGCCCCTTCCTAGCGGGAGCCTTCGGCGGGGAGCTGTTTTTT
TRBV1	NA	TRBJ2-5	NA	CTSSQVRYQETQYF	TGCACCAGCAGCCAAGTACGTTACCAAGAGACCCAGTACTTC
TRBV5-1	NA	TRBJ1-4	NA	CASSDTRGGNEKLFF	TGCGCCAGCAGCGATACGAGGGGGGGAAATGAAAAACTGTTTTTT
TRBV14	NA	TRBJ2-1	NA	CASSHAGTPRPSSYNEQFF	TGTGCCAGCAGCCACGCCGGGACCCCGAGACCGAGCTCCTACAATGAGCAGTTCTTC
TRBV6-2/TRBV6-3	TRBD1	TRBJ1-5	NA	CASSVTGGKGPQHF	TGTGCCAGCAGTGTTACAGGGGGTAAGGGGCCCCAGCATTTT
TRBV12-5	TRBD2	TRBJ2-7	NA	CASGLRGWEGHNEQYF	TGTGCTAGTGGTTTACGGGGGTGGGAGGGCCACAACGAGCAGTACTTC
TRBV7-2	TRBD1	TRBJ2-1	NA	CASSLKPGQGADEQFF	TGTGCCAGCAGCTTAAAACCGGGACAGGGGGCTGATGAGCAGTTCTTC
TRBV10-3	TRBD2	TRBJ2-1	NA	CAISATSGRLAEQFF	TGTGCCATCAGTGCTACTAGCGGGAGATTAGCTGAGCAGTTCTTC
TRBV5-5	NA	TRBJ1-2	few	CASSSREQTPNTF	TGTGCCAGCAGCTCCAGGGAACAGACACCCAACACCTTC
TRBV5-5	TRBD1	TRBJ2-1	NA	CASSSEPDRYNEQFF	TGTGCCAGCAGCTCCGAGCCGGACAGGTACAATGAGCAGTTCTTC
TRBV10-3	TRBD2	TRBJ2-1	few	CATRGGSGDNEQFF	TGTGCCACCCGGGGGGGGTCGGGGGACAATGAGCAGTTCTTC
TRBV27	TRBD2	TRBJ2-7	NA	CASSLAGGYEQYF	TGTGCCAGCAGTTTAGCGGGAGGGTACGAGCAGTACTTC
TRBV10-3	NA	TRBJ2-2	few	CAISEPTSYTGELFF	TGTGCCATCAGTGAGCCCACTTCCTACACCGGGGAGCTGTTTTTT
TRBV2	TRBD1	TRBJ2-7	once	CASKGQGFNEQYF	TGTGCCAGCAAGGGACAGGGCTTCAACGAGCAGTACTTC
TRBV30	TRBD2	TRBJ2-3	NA	CAWSGASGRGSTDTQYF	TGTGCCTGGAGTGGCGCTAGCGGGAGAGGATCCACAGATACGCAGTATTTT
TRBV5-6	NA	TRBJ2-7	NA	CASSLPSAEQYF	TGTGCCAGCAGCTTGCCTAGCGCCGAGCAGTACTTC
TRBV19	TRBD1	TRBJ1-5	many	CASSRRDRGLGDQPQHF	TGTGCCAGTAGCCGCCGGGACAGGGGGCTAGGGGATCAGCCCCAGCATTTT
TRBV5-1	TRBD1	TRBJ2-1	NA	CASGTGGREQFF	TGCGCCAGTGGGACAGGGGGCAGGGAGCAGTTCTTC
TRBV25-1	NA	TRBJ2-5	NA	CASSEFTGQETQYF	TGTGCCAGCAGTGAATTTACAGGGCAAGAGACCCAGTACTTC
TRBV5-6	TRBD2	TRBJ2-3	NA	CASSATSGTDTQYF	TGTGCCAGCAGCGCGACTAGCGGCACAGATACGCAGTATTTT
TRBV28	NA	TRBJ2-1	NA	CASGRGTYNEQFF	TGTGCCAGCGGACGAGGTACCTACAATGAGCAGTTCTTC
TRBV19	NA	TRBJ2-7	NA	CASSPRGYEQYF	TGTGCCAGTAGTCCCCGGGGCTACGAGCAGTACTTC
TRBV7-9	TRBD2	TRBJ2-5	NA	CASSLTLAGGGQETQYF	TGTGCCAGCAGCTTGACCTTAGCGGGAGGGGGCCAAGAGACCCAGTACTTC
TRBV30	NA	TRBJ1-5	NA	CAWNQGGQPQHF	TGTGCCTGGAATCAGGGAGGTCAGCCCCAGCATTTT
TRBV13	NA	TRBJ2-7	NA	CASSLRQLTTYEQYF	TGTGCCAGCAGCTTACGACAGCTAACGACCTACGAGCAGTACTTC
TRBV7-2	TRBD2	TRBJ2-1	NA	CASSERDSYNEQFF	TGTGCCAGCAGCGAGCGGGACTCCTACAATGAGCAGTTCTTC
TRBV7-9	TRBD2	TRBJ2-2	few	CASSLGLGTTGELFF	TGTGCCAGCAGCTTGGGACTAGGAACCACCGGGGAGCTGTTTTTT
TRBV6-2/TRBV6-3	TRBD1	TRBJ1-4	NA	CASSPYLTGDEKLFF	TGTGCCAGCAGTCCCTACCTAACAGGGGACGAAAAACTGTTTTTT
TRBV4-2	NA	TRBJ2-1	NA	CASSQDSRPNEQFF	TGTGCCAGCAGCCAAGATTCACGCCCAAATGAGCAGTTCTTC
TRBV6-5	NA	TRBJ1-6	once	CASRPGGRASPLHF	TGTGCCAGCAGGCCCGGGGGGAGGGCTTCACCCCTCCACTTT
TRBV3-1/TRBV3-2	NA	TRBJ2-7	NA	CASSQPPLLGEQYF	TGTGCCAGCAGCCAACCTCCGCTGCTGGGCGAGCAGTACTTC
TRBV7-9	NA	TRBJ1-2	few	CASSLLGPNYGYTF	TGTGCCAGCAGCTTACTGGGACCCAACTATGGCTACACCTTC
TRBV5-1	NA	TRBJ2-1	NA	CASSLPANEQFF	TGCGCCAGCAGCTTGCCCGCTAATGAGCAGTTCTTC
TRBV18	NA	TRBJ2-1	NA	CASSGDVYNEQFF	TGTGCCAGCTCCGGGGACGTCTACAATGAGCAGTTCTTC
TRBV11-3	TRBD1	TRBJ2-3	NA	CASSFWTGLALDTQYF	TGTGCCAGCAGCTTTTGGACAGGGCTAGCACTCGATACGCAGTATTTT
TRBV28	NA	TRBJ2-3	NA	CASSSRGLGTDTQYF	TGTGCCAGCAGTTCTCGGGGCCTCGGCACAGATACGCAGTATTTT
TRBV19	NA	TRBJ1-5	NA	CASSIDDRTAMGSNQPQHF	TGTGCCAGTAGTATAGATGATCGGACAGCCATGGGTAGCAATCAGCCCCAGCATTTT